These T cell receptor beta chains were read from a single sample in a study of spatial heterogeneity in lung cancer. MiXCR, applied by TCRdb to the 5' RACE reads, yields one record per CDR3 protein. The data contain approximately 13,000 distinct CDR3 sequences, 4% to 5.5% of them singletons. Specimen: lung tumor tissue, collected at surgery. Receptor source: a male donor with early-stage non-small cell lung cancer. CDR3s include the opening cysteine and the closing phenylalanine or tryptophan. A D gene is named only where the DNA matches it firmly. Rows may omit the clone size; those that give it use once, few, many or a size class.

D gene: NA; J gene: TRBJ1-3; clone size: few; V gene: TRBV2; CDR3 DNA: TGTGCCAGCAGTGAAGCAGGGACCACGGGGGGAAACACCATATATTTT; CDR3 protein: CASSEAGTTGGNTIYF
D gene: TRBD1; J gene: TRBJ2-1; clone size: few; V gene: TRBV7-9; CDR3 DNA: TGTGCCAGCAGCACGAGACAGGGGATACATGAGCAGTTCTTC; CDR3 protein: CASSTRQGIHEQFF
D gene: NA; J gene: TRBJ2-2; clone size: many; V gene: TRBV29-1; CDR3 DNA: TGCAGCGTTCGGGGCACCGCGAACACCGGGGAGCTGTTTTTT; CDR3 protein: CSVRGTANTGELFF
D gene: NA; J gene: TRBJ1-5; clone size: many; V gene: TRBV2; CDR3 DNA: TGTGCCAGCAGTGAAGCGCTGTTAGGGCCCCAGCATTTT; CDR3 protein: CASSEALLGPQHF
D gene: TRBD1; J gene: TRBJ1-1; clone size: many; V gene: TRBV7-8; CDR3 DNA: TGTGCCAGCAGCCTAACCGGGACAGACAACACTGAAGCTTTCTTT; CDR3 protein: CASSLTGTDNTEAFF
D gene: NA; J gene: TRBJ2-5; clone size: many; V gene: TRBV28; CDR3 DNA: TGTGCCAGCAGTGGGGATGGCGGGACCCAGTACTTC; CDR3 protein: CASSGDGGTQYF
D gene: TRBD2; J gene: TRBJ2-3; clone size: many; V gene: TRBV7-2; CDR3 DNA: TGTGCCAGCAGCCCCTCCGGACTAGCCTCAGATACGCAGTATTTT; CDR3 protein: CASSPSGLASDTQYF
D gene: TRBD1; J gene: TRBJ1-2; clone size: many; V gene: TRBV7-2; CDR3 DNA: TGTGCCAGCAGCCCGGCGGGACAGCACTATGGCTACACCTTC; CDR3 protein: CASSPAGQHYGYTF
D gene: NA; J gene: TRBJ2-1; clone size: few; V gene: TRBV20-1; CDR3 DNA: TGCAGTGCACCACCGGCCATGAGCTCCTACAATGAGCAGTTCTTC; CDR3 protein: CSAPPAMSSYNEQFF
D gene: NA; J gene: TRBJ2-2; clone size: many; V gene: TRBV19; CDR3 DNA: TGTGCCAGTAGCCCAACGGGGTTGCGCAACACCGGGGAGCTGTTTTTT; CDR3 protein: CASSPTGLRNTGELFF
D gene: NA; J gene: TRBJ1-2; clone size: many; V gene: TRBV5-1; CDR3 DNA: TGCGCCAGCAGCCCGGACCGATATGGCTACACCTTC; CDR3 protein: CASSPDRYGYTF
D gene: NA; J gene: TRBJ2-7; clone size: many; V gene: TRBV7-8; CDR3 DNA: TGTGCCAGCAGCTTAGTATTGGGGGGGCACTACGAGCAGTACTTC; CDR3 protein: CASSLVLGGHYEQYF
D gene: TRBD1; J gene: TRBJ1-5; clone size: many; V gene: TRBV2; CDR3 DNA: TGTGCCTTAGGGGACAGTCAGCCCCAGCATTTT; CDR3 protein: CALGDSQPQHF
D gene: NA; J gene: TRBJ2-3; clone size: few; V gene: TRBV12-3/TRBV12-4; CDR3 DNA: TGTGCCAGCAGGGACTGGGTCACAGATACGCAGTATTTT; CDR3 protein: CASRDWVTDTQYF
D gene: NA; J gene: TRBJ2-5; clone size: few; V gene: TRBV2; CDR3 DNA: TGTGCCAGCAGCTCAAACAGGGAGACCCAGTACTTC; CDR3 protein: CASSSNRETQYF
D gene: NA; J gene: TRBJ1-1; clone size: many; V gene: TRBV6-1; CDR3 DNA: TGTGCCAGCAGCCCGGGACGCCCTGCCGCTTTCTTT; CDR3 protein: CASSPGRPAAFF
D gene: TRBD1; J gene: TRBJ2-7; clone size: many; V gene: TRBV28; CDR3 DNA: TGTGCCAGCAGTTCCCCGGACAGGGTCCTCTACGAGCAGTACTTC; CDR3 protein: CASSSPDRVLYEQYF
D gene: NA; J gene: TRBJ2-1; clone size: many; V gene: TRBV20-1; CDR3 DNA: TGCAGTGCTCCGGACAGACCATATGGTGAGCAGTTCTTC; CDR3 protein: CSAPDRPYGEQFF
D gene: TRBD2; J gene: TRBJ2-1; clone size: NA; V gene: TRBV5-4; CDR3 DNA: TGTGCCAGCAGTTCAACGGGGGGGAGCTCCTACAATGAGCAGTTCTTC; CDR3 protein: CASSSTGGSSYNEQFF
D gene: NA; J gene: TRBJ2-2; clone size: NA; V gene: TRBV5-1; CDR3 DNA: TGCGCCAGCAGCACTCGTTGGGCCGGGGAGCTGTTTTTT; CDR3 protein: CASSTRWAGELFF